The 20 T cell receptor beta chains below were found in one sample sequenced in a study of graft-versus-host responses after intestinal transplantation (dated by TCRdb to the early 2020s). The sample's time point label is to be understood as: cells obtained before transplantation from donor or recipient. What these receptors recognize is not known. Library prep was done by the immunoSEQ multiplex PCR assay. TCRdb re-hosts the immuneACCESS table, in-frame sequences only. Its copies lack some clones; in the studies checked, an unresolved V gene accounts for under half of them, and the cause for the rest is not known. Recorded for this sample are roughly 100,000 clones; 87% of them occurred a single time. The ten largest account for approximately 0.88% of the sample. The source was unstimulated CD4+ T cells sorted from spleen or lymph node cells, collected before intestinal transplant. These receptor sequences come from a human donor who received an intestinal transplant.

The V call is TRBV6-1, the J call TRBJ2-7; D is unclear. The germline CDR1 and CDR2 sequences are MNHNS and SASEGT. V was clipped by 4 bases and J by 9 bases, with 16 bases between them. This CDR3 comprises 13 residues. The CDR3 region is CASSGNPERWQYF. The CDR3 bases are TGTGCCAGCAGTGGAAACCCCGAAAGATGGCAGTACTTC.

J is TRBJ1-1 and V is TRBV5-1; TRBD1 is a possible D gene (6 bases). CDR1 and CDR2 from the germline V gene are SGHRS and YFSETQ. The CDR3 extends over 14 amino acids. Trimming cost V 3 bases and J 0 bases, with 9 bases left between them. The CDR3 is CASSSGHLNTEAFF. DNA of the CDR3: TGCGCCAGCAGCTCGGGACACTTGAACACTGAAGCTTTCTTT.

The rearrangement links TRBV5-4 to TRBJ2-5; D might be TRBD1 or TRBD2, each matching 6 bases. V gave up 7 bases and J gave up 2 bases, with 12 bases separating them. Germline CDR1 reads SGHNT; CDR2 reads YYREEE (reference sequence). The CDR3 sequence is 13 residues long. The CDR3 spells CASGGGPQETQYF. The CDR3 DNA follows: TGTGCCAGCGGAGGGGGGCCTCAAGAGACCCAGTACTTC.

This chain links TRBV7-3 with TRBJ2-7, with D possibly matching TRBD2 (5 bases). Germline CDR1 reads SGHTA; CDR2 reads FQGTGA. Between the trimmed V and J ends, which lost 2 bases and 0 bases, there was a span of 11 bases. The CDR3 is made up of 15 amino acids. The CDR3 DNA reads TGTGCCAGCAGCTTAGGACTCGGAAGCTCCTACGAGCAGTACTTC. The encoded protein is CASSLGLGSSYEQYF.

The V and J genes are TRBV2 and TRBJ2-7; D not resolved. Germline V gene sequence: CDR1 SNHLY, CDR2 FYNNEI. V lost 5 bases, J lost 4 bases, and 9 bases lay in between. The CDR3 has 12 residues. In DNA form, the CDR3 reads TGTGCCAGCAGTCCCATAGGGTACGAGCAGTACTTC. Amino acid sequence: CASSPIGYEQYF.

The genes are TRBV28 and TRBJ2-7; 7 bases agree with TRBD1. Per the germline V gene, CDR1 is MDHEN and CDR2 is SYDVKM. The CDR3 consists of 14 residues. The V and J ends lost 0 bases and 7 bases, in that order; junction bases with no gene match: 6. CDR3 protein: CASSLWTGREEQYF. The CDR3 DNA is TGTGCCAGCAGTTTATGGACAGGGAGAGAAGAGCAGTACTTC.

On this clone itself: At one boundary the junction diverges from the germline segment, which might be a read error. CDR3 DNA sequence: TGTGCCAGCAGCTCACGGGCGGACAGGGTGAAGTCCTTC. Amino acid sequence: CASSSRADRVKSF. The chain links TRBV7-3 to TRBJ1-2; 8 bases align to TRBD1. The CDR3 sequence is 13 residues long. From germline, CDR1 is SGHTA and CDR2 FQGTGA.

The chain recombines TRBV29-1 with TRBJ1-2; 8 bases map to TRBD1. The CDR3 is 13 amino acids. Trimming at V came to 6 bases and at J to 4 bases, leaving 7 bases not matched to a gene. Germline loops: CDR1 SQVTM, CDR2 ANQGSEA. CDR3: CSVMGQASYGYTF. In DNA form, the CDR3 reads TGCAGCGTGATGGGACAGGCTTCCTATGGCTACACCTTC.

The rearrangement uses TRBV4-1 and TRBJ1-6; no clear D. Trimming stripped 0 bases from V and 14 bases from J, with 8 bases between. The CDR3 runs 12 residues. Per the germline V gene, CDR1 is MGHRA and CDR2 is YSYEKL. The CDR3 region has the DNA TGCGCCAGCAGCCAAGATCGGTCAGCCCTCCACTTT. It encodes CASSQDRSALHF.

The chain uses TRBV9 and TRBJ2-1; no clear D. The V and J ends lost 2 bases and 0 bases respectively, with 9 bases between them. The CDR3 totals 15 residues. The germline V gene has CDR1 SGDLS and CDR2 YYNGEE. Here the CDR3 DNA reads TGTGCCAGCAGCGTGGATTCCGGCTCCTACAATGAGCAGTTCTTC. Its protein is CASSVDSGSYNEQFF.

The J gene is TRBJ2-7, the V gene TRBV5-1, with D hard to call. Trimming shortened V by 1 base and J by 0 bases, and 5 bases separated the two germline ends. The CDR3 runs to 13 residues. Germline V gives CDR1 SGHRS, CDR2 YFSETQ. Here the CDR3 reads CASSLSSSYEQYF. CDR3 sequence (DNA): TGCGCCAGCAGCTTGTCCAGCTCCTACGAGCAGTACTTC.

This sequence joins TRBV18 and TRBJ2-1; tentatively, D is TRBD1 (5 bases). CDR3 length: 14 amino acids. CDR1 is KGHSH, CDR2 LQKENI, per germline. V lost 0 bases and J 8 bases, leaving 11 bases between the germline ends. The DNA for the CDR3 is TGTGCCAGCTCACCACCGGGGCGCAGGGATGAGCAGTTCTTC. Its translation is CASSPPGRRDEQFF.

This clone was seen more than once but under ten times. The genes are TRBV6-6 and TRBJ1-6; TRBD1 aligns across 7 bases. This CDR3 region has 15 residues. V was pared by 6 bases and J by 7 bases, with 9 bases of the junction left unmatched. In germline, CDR1 is MNHNY, CDR2 SVGAGI (reference sequence). CDR3 sequence reads: CASSPTPDRNSPLHF. CDR3 DNA: TGTGCCAGCAGCCCCACCCCGGACAGGAATTCACCCCTCCACTTT.

The genes are TRBV9 and TRBJ2-7, with D perhaps matching TRBD2 (6 bases). Germline V CDR1 and CDR2: SGDLS, YYNGEE. The CDR3 has 14 amino acids. The V and J ends lost 0 bases and 6 bases respectively, with 13 bases between them. The CDR3 reads CASSVVAESREQYF. The CDR3 DNA follows: TGTGCCAGCAGCGTAGTAGCGGAATCTCGCGAGCAGTACTTC.

The rearrangement links TRBV11-2 to TRBJ2-4; D remains unclear. The CDR3 length is 16 residues. CDR1 and CDR2 (germline): SGHAT, FQNNGV. V was pared by 2 bases and J by 0 bases, with 11 bases between. CDR3 DNA: TGTGCCAGCAGCTTAAGTCGGGCTTTAGCCAAAAACATTCAGTACTTC. Translating it yields CASSLSRALAKNIQYF.

The J gene is TRBJ2-2, the V gene TRBV7-3, with unresolved D. CDR1 and CDR2 (germline): SGHTA, FQGTGA. The CDR3 sequence is 14 residues long. V lost 0 bases and J lost 1, with 3 bases in between. CDR3 in DNA: TGTGCCAGCAGCTTAACAGGGAACACCGGGGAGCTGTTTTTT. Residues: CASSLTGNTGELFF.

This chain joins TRBV5-1 and TRBJ1-1, with 7 bases aligning to TRBD1. This CDR3 spans 14 amino acids. Unmatched junction bases numbered 6, after V lost 1 base and J lost 6 bases. Germline CDR1 and CDR2: SGHRS and YFSETQ. CDR3: CASSLSGTEPEAFF. As DNA, the CDR3 is TGCGCCAGCAGCTTGAGCGGGACAGAGCCTGAAGCTTTCTTT.

The V and J genes are TRBV7-6 and TRBJ2-6, with D possibly matching TRBD1 (5 bases). This CDR3 is 16 amino acids long. Trimming took off 5 bases at V and 0 bases at J, with 11 bases between the two ends. Per the germline V gene, CDR1 is SGHVS and CDR2 is FNYEAQ. The CDR3 is CASSPRQSSGANVLTF. CDR3 in DNA: TGTGCCAGCAGCCCGAGACAGAGCTCTGGGGCCAACGTCCTGACTTTC. The entire variable domain, with the rest obtained from reference TRBV7-6 and TRBJ2-6, is as follows: GAGVSQSPRYKVTKRGQDVALRCDPISGHVSLYWYRQALGQGPEFLTYFNYEAQQDKSGLPNDRFSAERPEGSISTLTIQRTEQRDSAMYRCASSPRQSSGANVLTFGAGSRLTVL.

The chain combines TRBV5-5 with TRBJ1-2, with 12 nucleotides matching TRBD1. V lost 0 bases and J lost 4; bases outside the gene matches: 13. The CDR3 is 19 residues long. The germline V gene encodes CDR1 SGHKS and CDR2 YYEKEE (reference sequence). CDR3 sequence (DNA): TGTGCCAGCAGCTTGGCCGAGATGGGACAGGGGGCCCCTCGCTATGGCTACACCTTC. It codes for CASSLAEMGQGAPRYGYTF.

This chain links TRBV14 with TRBJ2-2, with 8 nucleotides matching TRBD2. Germline V gives CDR1 SGHDN, CDR2 FVKESK. This CDR3 comprises 17 residues. Losses at the gene ends were 0 bases for V and 0 bases for J; bases not matched to a gene: 3. CDR3 in amino acids: CASSQDSGIANTGELFF. CDR3 nucleotide sequence: TGTGCCAGCAGCCAAGATAGCGGGATCGCGAACACCGGGGAGCTGTTTTTT.